One T cell receptor beta chain is described in this entry. The data were obtained in a study of blood T cell repertoires in COVID-19. Looking at the study overall: COVID-19 samples collected from the United States, Italy and Spain covered acute and convalescent phases. Sources were T cells, B-cell-depleted T cells, or PBMCs; the material itself was cDNA or gDNA.

Exposed enrollees had met someone with a PCR-confirmed or clinician-diagnosed COVID-19 case at some point within the 2 weeks before study entry. CDR1 and CDR2 from the germline V gene are KGHDR and SFDVKD. The junction had 5 bases not matched to a gene; V was cut back by 2 bases and J by 2 bases. This CDR3 region has 18 residues. The assay was immunoSEQ multiplex PCR, and TCRdb's table has in-frame clones only and misses some. The sample lists about 220,000 clones, 83% occurring once. The chain joins TRBV24-1 to TRBJ2-1, with 13 bases identical to TRBD2. This clonotype was sampled from a woman between 45 and 65 years old who had been exposed to COVID-19. The sample consisted of PBMCs or T cells enriched from blood (not recorded which). This CDR3 reads CATSDSWTSGGTYNEQFF. CDR3 DNA sequence: TGTGCCACCAGTGATTCCTGGACTAGCGGGGGCACCTACAATGAGCAGTTCTTC.